This T cell receptor (beta chain) comes out of a study of human versus mouse CDR3 diversity and MHC coevolution. Study-level background: Valid reads per sample ranged from about 0.6 x 10^7 to 1.7 x 10^7.

As to this clone: Its specificity is not known.

The V gene's germline CDR1 is SGHKS and CDR2 YYEKEE (reference sequence). The CDR3 sequence is 17 residues long. Trimming removed 0 bases at V and 2 bases at J, with 15 bases between. Cells were CD45RO-negative CD62L-positive naive CD4 T cells sorted from PBMCs. The study, taken as a whole, reports: Compared with mice, human CDR3s carried more deletions and insertions on average. By iCHAO1, human TCR beta clonotypes numbered 1.5 million to 2 million, the most.

This table comes from immunoSEQ multiplex PCR, and its TCRdb copy is limited to in-frame clones, with some not included. The sample holds just under 60,000 clones, 94% seen once. This chain uses TRBV5-5 with TRBJ1-3; tentative D call: TRBD1 (5 bases). Input material: naive CD4+ T cells from blood. Subset: CD45RO-negative CD62L-positive naive CD4 T cells. This clonotype was sampled from a person between 60 and 69 years old in good health. DNA for the CDR3: TGTGCCAGCAGCTTGGAGTGGGGCCGGGCCCCTGGAAACACCATATATTTT. Its protein product is CASSLEWGRAPGNTIYF.